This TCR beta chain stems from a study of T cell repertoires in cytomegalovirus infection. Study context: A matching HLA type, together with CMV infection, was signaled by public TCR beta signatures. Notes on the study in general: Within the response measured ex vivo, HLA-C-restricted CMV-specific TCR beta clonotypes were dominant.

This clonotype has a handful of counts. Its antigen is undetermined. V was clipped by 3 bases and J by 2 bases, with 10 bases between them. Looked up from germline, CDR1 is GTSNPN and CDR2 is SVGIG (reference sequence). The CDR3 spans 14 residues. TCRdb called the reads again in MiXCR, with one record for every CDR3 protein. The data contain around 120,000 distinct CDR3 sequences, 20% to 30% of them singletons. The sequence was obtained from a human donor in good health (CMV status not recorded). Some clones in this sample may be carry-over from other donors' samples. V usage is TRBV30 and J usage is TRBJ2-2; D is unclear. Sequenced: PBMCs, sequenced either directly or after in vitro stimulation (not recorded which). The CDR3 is CAWRAGPNTGELFF. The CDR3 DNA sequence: TGTGCCTGGAGGGCAGGCCCTAACACCGGGGAGCTGTTTTTT.